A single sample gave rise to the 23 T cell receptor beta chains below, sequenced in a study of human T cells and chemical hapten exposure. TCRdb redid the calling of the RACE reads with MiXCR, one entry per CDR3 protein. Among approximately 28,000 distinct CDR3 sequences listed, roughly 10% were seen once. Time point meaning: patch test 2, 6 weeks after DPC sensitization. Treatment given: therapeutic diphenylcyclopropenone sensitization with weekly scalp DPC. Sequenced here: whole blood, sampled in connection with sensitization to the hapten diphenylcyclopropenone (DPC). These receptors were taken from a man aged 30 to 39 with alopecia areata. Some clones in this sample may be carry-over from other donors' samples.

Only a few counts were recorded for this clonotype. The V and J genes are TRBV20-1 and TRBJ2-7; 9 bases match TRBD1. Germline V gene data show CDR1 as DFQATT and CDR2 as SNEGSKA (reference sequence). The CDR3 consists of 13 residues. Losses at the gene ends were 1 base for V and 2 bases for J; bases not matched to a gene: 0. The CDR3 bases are TGCAGTGCTAGAGGGGACAGGGCCTACGAGCAGTACTTC. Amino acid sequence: CSARGDRAYEQYF.

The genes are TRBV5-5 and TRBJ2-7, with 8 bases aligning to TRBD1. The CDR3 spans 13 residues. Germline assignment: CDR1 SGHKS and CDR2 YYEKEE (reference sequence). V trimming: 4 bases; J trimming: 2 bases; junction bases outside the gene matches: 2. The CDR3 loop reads CASSRGQAYEQYF. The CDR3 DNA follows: TGTGCCAGCAGCCGGGGACAGGCCTACGAGCAGTACTTC. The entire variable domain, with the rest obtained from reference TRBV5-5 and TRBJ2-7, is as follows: DAGVTQSPTHLIKTRGQQVTLRCSPISGHKSVSWYQQVLGQGPQFIFQYYEKEERGRGNFPDRFSARQFPNYSSELNVNALLLGDSALYLCASSRGQAYEQYFGPGTRLTVT.

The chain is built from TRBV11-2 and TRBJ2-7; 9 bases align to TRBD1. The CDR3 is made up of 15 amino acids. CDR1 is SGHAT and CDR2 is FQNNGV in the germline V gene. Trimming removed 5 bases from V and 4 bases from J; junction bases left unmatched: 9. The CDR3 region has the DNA TGTGCCAGCAGCCCTGGAGGACAGGGGAGTTACGAGCAGTACTTC. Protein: CASSPGGQGSYEQYF.

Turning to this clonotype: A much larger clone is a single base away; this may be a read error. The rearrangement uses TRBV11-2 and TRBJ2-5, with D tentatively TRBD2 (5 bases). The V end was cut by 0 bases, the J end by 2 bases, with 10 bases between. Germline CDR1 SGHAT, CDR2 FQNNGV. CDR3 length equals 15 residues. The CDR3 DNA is TGTGCCAGCAGCTTAGATACGCGGAGGCAAGAGACCCAGTACTTC. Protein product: CASSLDTRRQETQYF.

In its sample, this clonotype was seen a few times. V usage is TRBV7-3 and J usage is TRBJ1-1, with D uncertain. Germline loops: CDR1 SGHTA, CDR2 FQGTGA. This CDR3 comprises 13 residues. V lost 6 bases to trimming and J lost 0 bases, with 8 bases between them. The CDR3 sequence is CASRAGVNTEAFF. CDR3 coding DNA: TGTGCCAGCAGGGCCGGGGTGAACACTGAAGCTTTCTTT.

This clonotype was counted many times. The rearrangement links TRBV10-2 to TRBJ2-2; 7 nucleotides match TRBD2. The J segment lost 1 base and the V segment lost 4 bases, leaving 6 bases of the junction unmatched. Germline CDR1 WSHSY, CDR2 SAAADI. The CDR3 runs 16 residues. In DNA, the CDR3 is TGCGCCAGCAGTGGGGCGGGAGTAAGGAACACCGGGGAGCTGTTTTTT. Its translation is CASSGAGVRNTGELFF.

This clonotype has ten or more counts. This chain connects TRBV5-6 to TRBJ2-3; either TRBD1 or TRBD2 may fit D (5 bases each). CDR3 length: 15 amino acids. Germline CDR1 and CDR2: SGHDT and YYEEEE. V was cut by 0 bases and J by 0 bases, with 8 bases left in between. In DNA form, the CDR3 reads TGTGCCAGCAGCTTGGATTGGGGGAGCACAGATACGCAGTATTTT. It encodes CASSLDWGSTDTQYF.

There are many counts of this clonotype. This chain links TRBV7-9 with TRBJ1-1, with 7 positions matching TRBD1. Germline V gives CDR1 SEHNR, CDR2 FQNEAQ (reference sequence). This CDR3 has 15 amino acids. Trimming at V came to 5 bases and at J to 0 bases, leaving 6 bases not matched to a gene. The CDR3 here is CASSQRTGMNTEAFF. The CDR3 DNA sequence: TGTGCCAGCAGCCAACGGACAGGCATGAACACTGAAGCTTTCTTT.

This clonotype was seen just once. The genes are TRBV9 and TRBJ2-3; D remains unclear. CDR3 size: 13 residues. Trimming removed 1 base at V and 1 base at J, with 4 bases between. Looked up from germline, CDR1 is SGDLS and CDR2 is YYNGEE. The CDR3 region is CASSVTGTDTQYF. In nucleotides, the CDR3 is TGTGCCAGCAGCGTAACTGGCACAGATACGCAGTATTTT.

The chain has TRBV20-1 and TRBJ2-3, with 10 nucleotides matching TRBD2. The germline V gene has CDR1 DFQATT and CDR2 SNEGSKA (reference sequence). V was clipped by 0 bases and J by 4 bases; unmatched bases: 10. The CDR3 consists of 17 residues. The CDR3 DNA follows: TGCAGTGCTAGAGATTATAGCCAAGCGGGAGGGCCAGATACGCAGTATTTT. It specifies CSARDYSQAGGPDTQYF.

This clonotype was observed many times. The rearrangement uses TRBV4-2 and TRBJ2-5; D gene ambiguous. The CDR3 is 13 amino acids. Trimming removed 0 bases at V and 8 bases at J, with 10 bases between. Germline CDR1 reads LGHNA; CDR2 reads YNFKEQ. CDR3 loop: CASSQEDKRTQYF. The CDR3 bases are TGTGCCAGCAGCCAAGAAGACAAGAGAACCCAGTACTTC.

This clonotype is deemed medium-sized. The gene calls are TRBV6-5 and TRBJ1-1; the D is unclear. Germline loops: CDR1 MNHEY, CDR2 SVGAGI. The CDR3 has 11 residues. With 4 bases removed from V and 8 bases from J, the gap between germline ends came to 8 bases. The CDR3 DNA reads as TGTGCCAGCAGTTCGGACCGGGAAGCTTTCTTT. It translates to CASSSDREAFF.

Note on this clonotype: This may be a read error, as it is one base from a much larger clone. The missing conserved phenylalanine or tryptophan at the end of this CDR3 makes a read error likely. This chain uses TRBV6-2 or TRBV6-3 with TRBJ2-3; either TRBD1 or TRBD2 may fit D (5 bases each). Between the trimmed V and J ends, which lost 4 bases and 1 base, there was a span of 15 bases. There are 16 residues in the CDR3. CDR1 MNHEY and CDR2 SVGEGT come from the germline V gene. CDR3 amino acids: CASSSRGLSGTDTQYS. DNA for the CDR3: TGTGCCAGCAGTTCGAGGGGCCTCTCTGGCACAGATACGCAGTATTCT.

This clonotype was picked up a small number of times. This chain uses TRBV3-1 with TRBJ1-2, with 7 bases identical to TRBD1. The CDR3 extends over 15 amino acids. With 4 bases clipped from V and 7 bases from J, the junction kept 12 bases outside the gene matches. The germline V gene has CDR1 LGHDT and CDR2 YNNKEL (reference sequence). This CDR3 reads CASSREYRGTFGYTF. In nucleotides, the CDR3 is TGTGCCAGCAGCCGAGAATACAGGGGAACGTTTGGCTACACCTTC.

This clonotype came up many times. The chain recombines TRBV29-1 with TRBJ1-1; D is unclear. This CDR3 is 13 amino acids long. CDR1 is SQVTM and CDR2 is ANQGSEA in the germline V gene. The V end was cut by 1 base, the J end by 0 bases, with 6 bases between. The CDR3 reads CSVEAPMNTEAFF. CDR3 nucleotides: TGCAGCGTTGAAGCCCCTATGAACACTGAAGCTTTCTTT.

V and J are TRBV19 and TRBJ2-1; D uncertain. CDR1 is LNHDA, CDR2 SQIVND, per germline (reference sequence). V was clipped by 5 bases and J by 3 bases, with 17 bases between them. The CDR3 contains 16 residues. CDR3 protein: CASSAQGNRYYNEQFF. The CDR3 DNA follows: TGTGCCAGTAGTGCCCAAGGGAACAGATACTACAATGAGCAGTTCTTC.

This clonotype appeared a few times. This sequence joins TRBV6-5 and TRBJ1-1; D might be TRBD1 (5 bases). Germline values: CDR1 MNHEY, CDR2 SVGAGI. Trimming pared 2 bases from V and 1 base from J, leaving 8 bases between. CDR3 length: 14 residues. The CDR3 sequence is CASSYQGTNTEAFF. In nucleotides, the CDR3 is TGTGCCAGCAGTTACCAGGGAACGAACACTGAAGCTTTCTTT.

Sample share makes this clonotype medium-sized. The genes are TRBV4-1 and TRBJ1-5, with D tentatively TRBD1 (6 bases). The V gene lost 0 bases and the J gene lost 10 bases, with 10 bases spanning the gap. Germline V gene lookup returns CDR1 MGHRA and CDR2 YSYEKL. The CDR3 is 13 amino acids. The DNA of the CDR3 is TGCGCCAGCAGCCAAGACGGGGACAAACCCCAGCATTTT. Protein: CASSQDGDKPQHF.

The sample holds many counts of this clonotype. CDR3: CASSLAYGQTYEQYF. In DNA, the CDR3 is TGTGCCAGCAGCTTAGCTTACGGGCAGACCTACGAGCAGTACTTC. This sequence joins TRBV7-9 and TRBJ2-7; D is ambiguous. Germline V gene sequence: CDR1 SEHNR, CDR2 FQNEAQ (reference sequence). V lost 0 bases, J lost 2 bases, and 11 bases lay in between. The CDR3 runs 15 residues.

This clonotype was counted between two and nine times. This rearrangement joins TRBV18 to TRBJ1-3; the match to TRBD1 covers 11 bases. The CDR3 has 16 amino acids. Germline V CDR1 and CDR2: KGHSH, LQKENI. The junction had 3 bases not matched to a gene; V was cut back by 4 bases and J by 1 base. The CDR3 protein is CASSLGQGASGNTIYF. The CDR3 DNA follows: TGTGCCAGCTCACTAGGACAGGGGGCGTCTGGAAACACCATATATTTT.

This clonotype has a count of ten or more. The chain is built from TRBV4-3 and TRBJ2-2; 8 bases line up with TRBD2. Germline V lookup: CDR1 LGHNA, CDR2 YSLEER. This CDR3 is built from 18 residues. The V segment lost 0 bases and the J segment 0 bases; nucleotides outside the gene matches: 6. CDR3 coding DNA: TGCGCCAGCAGCCAAGATTTCGGTAGCGGGGCGAACACCGGGGAGCTGTTTTTT. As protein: CASSQDFGSGANTGELFF.

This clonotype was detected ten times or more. The CDR3 is CASSSRDRAYEQYF. For the CDR3, the DNA is TGTGCCAGCTCATCCCGGGACAGAGCCTACGAGCAGTACTTC. The rearrangement uses TRBV18 and TRBJ2-7; 7 positions match TRBD1. The CDR3 covers 14 residues. Germline V gene data show CDR1 as KGHSH and CDR2 as LQKENI. V gave up 5 bases and J gave up 2 bases; unmatched junction bases: 6.

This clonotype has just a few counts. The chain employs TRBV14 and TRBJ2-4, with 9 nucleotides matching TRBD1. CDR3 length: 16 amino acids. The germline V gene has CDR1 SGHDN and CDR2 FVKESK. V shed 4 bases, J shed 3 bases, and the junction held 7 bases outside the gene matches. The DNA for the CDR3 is TGTGCCAGCAGCCTCCGACAGGGGGAAGGCAAAAACATTCAGTACTTC. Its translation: CASSLRQGEGKNIQYF.